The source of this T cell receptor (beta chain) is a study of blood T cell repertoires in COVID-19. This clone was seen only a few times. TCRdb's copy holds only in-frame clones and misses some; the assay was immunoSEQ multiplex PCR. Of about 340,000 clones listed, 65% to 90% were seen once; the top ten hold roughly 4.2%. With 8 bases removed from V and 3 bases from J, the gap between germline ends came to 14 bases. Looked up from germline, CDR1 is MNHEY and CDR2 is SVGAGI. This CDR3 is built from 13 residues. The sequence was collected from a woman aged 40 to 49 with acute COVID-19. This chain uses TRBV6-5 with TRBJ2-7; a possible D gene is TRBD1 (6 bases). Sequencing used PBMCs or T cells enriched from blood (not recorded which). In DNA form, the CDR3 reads TGTGCCAGCGGTATACAGGGCCTCTACGAGCAGTACTTC. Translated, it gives CASGIQGLYEQYF.